Below, 8 T cell receptor beta chains from the same sample are listed, as sequenced in a study of cytomegalovirus exposure and HLA in healthy donors. The PCR made use of 60 Vbeta and 13 Jbeta primers. Profiled with immunoSEQ multiplex PCR; TCRdb holds only in-frame clones, not every one. The data show about 210,000 clones, approximately 86% seen once. Specimen: PBMCs. The receptors come from a boy between 2 and 15 years old in good health and CMV-seronegative.

The J gene is TRBJ2-1, the V gene TRBV5-4, with a weak D call TRBD1 (6 bases). With 3 bases removed from V and 5 bases from J, the gap between germline ends came to 15 bases. The CDR3 length is 15 residues. Germline-derived CDR1 and CDR2 are SGHNT and YYREEE (reference sequence). The CDR3 loop reads CASSWVQPGDNEQFF. CDR3 in DNA: TGTGCCAGCAGCTGGGTCCAACCAGGGGACAATGAGCAGTTCTTC.

This clone showed up just once. The gene calls are TRBV2 and TRBJ2-5; D gene unclear. CDR1 and CDR2 from the germline V gene are SNHLY and FYNNEI. CDR3 length equals 13 residues. V was cut by 3 bases and J by 3 bases, with 8 bases left in between. CDR3 nucleotides: TGTGCCAGCAGTGATTTGAGTAAAGAGACCCAGTACTTC. Translation: CASSDLSKETQYF.

The chain is built from TRBV11-3 and TRBJ2-1; the D gene is possibly TRBD2 (6 bases). The germline V gene encodes CDR1 SGHNT and CDR2 YENEEA. The V and J ends lost 3 bases and 10 bases respectively, with 13 bases between them. CDR3 length: 13 amino acids. The CDR3 bases are TGTGCCAGCAGCTTCGTGGGAGGAAGGGAGCAGTTCTTC. It yields the protein CASSFVGGREQFF.

This clone was detected once. The rearrangement links TRBV7-9 to TRBJ2-3, with TRBD1 identical over 9 bases. The germline gives CDR1 SEHNR, CDR2 FQNEAQ (reference sequence). The J segment lost 3 bases and the V segment lost 5 bases, leaving 6 bases of the junction unmatched. CDR3 length equals 15 residues. For the CDR3, the DNA is TGTGCCAGCAGCACCCTGACAGGGGGGACAGATACGCAGTATTTT. Protein: CASSTLTGGTDTQYF.

The chain is built from TRBV29-1 and TRBJ1-1, with 8 bases identical to TRBD1. There are 14 residues in the CDR3. The germline V gene has CDR1 SQVTM and CDR2 ANQGSEA. V dropped 2 bases and J dropped 4; count of bases not matched to a gene: 6. CDR3 nucleotide sequence: TGCAGCGTTGAACATCAGGGGGCTAGCACTGAAGCTTTCTTT. Protein sequence: CSVEHQGASTEAFF.

This chain connects TRBV7-8 to TRBJ1-1; TRBD1 matches 7 bases. This CDR3 has 16 residues. The germline V gene encodes CDR1 SGHVS and CDR2 FQNEAQ. Trimming took 0 bases from V and 5 from J; bases not matched to a gene: 9. The CDR3 region has the DNA TGTGCCAGCAGCTTAGCGATAACAGGGGTAGGAACTGAAGCTTTCTTT. Translation: CASSLAITGVGTEAFF.

This clone was seen a few times. The rearrangement joins TRBV2 to TRBJ1-1; D is ambiguous. This CDR3 is 14 amino acids long. Per germline, CDR1 SNHLY and CDR2 FYNNEI. V was cut by 4 bases and J by 2 bases, with 11 bases left in between. The CDR3 DNA sequence: TGTGCCAGCAGTGCGGTTACTCAAAACACTGAAGCTTTCTTT. This encodes CASSAVTQNTEAFF.

A few counts support this clone. The rearrangement joins TRBV5-4 to TRBJ2-6; 8 bases match TRBD2. The CDR3 is made up of 17 amino acids. V dropped 0 bases and J dropped 2; count of bases not matched to a gene: 4. Germline-derived CDR1 and CDR2 are SGHNT and YYREEE (reference sequence). The CDR3 reads CASSLAGGPPGANVLTF. CDR3 bases: TGTGCCAGCAGCTTGGCGGGGGGGCCACCTGGGGCCAACGTCCTGACTTTC.